The rows below give T cell receptor beta chains drawn from one sample of a study of human T cells and chemical hapten exposure. A single record per CDR3 protein comes from TCRdb applying MiXCR to the RACE reads. Among about 84,000 distinct CDR3 sequences listed, 10% were seen once. This specimen was whole blood, taken in connection with sensitization to the hapten diphenylcyclopropenone (DPC). These receptor sequences come from a woman between 50 and 59 years old with alopecia areata. Some clones in this sample may be carry-over from other donors' samples. CDR3s include the opening cysteine and the closing phenylalanine or tryptophan. The order of the fields is V gene, clone size, J gene, D gene, CDR3 protein, CDR3 DNA. A D gene is named only where the DNA matches it firmly. Some rows mark clone size as missing; the rest say once, few, many or name a class of expanded clone.

TRBV20-1	few	TRBJ2-3	NA	CSASIPPMGTQYF	TGCAGTGCCTCTATCCCCCCGATGGGTACGCAGTATTTT
TRBV7-2	many	TRBJ2-3	NA	CASSLQQGRTDTQYF	TGTGCCAGCAGCTTACAGCAGGGGAGGACAGATACGCAGTATTTT
TRBV10-3	NA	TRBJ2-3	TRBD2	CAISRLAETDTQYF	TGTGCCATCAGTCGACTAGCGGAAACAGATACGCAGTATTTT
TRBV2	few	TRBJ1-1	NA	CASSSDRNTEAFF	TGTGCCAGCTCTTCGGACAGGAACACTGAAGCTTTCTTT
TRBV9	few	TRBJ2-7	TRBD1	CASSAGDSAYEQYF	TGTGCCAGCAGCGCCGGGGACAGCGCCTACGAGCAGTACTTC
TRBV12-3/TRBV12-4	few	TRBJ1-6	NA	CASSVDRRNSPLHF	TGTGCCAGCAGTGTCGACAGACGGAATTCACCCCTCCACTTT
TRBV6-6	NA	TRBJ2-2	NA	CASSYPRSGWTGELFF	TGTGCCAGCAGTTACCCGAGATCGGGTTGGACCGGGGAGCTGTTTTTT
TRBV6-5	few	TRBJ2-1	TRBD2	CASSRSGRGSYNEQFF	TGTGCCAGCAGTCGTAGCGGGAGGGGTTCCTACAATGAGCAGTTCTTC
TRBV12-2	NA	TRBJ2-1	NA	CASRLKGSGGPSTYNEQFF	TGTGCAAGTCGCTTAAAAGGTAGCGGGGGGCCATCTACCTACAATGAGCAGTTCTTC
TRBV15	NA	TRBJ2-1	NA	CATSRDGGSYNEQFF	TGTGCCACCAGCAGAGACGGGGGTTCCTACAATGAGCAGTTCTTC